A single count supports the clone carrying this T cell receptor beta chain. This record belongs to a study of blood T cell repertoires in COVID-19. Study in general: Some COVID-19 samples were acute and others convalescent; all came from the United States, Italy and Spain. Nucleic acid was either cDNA or gDNA, and it came from T cells, B-cell-depleted T cells, or PBMCs.

CDR1 and CDR2 (germline): SGHTA, FQGNSA. Between the trimmed V and J ends, which lost 3 bases and 5 bases, there was a span of 12 bases. This CDR3 has 14 amino acids. Clones were sequenced by immunoSEQ multiplex PCR, and TCRdb holds only the in-frame ones, with some missing. Of 40,000 to 45,000 clones in the sample, 70% to 90% were seen once. Sequencing was done on a sample of peripheral blood. The chain combines TRBV7-2 with TRBJ2-3; possible D gene TRBD2, 5 bases. This receptor was taken from a human donor in a cohort sampled during active COVID-19. CDR3 amino acids: CASSFSYSVDTQYF. The CDR3 DNA sequence: TGTGCCAGCAGCTTTTCTTATAGCGTAGATACGCAGTATTTT.